This T cell receptor (beta chain) derives from a study of blood T cell repertoires in COVID-19 (dated by TCRdb to 2020 to 2021). With respect to the entire study: Collaborator samples came from the United States, Italy and Spain and covered acute and convalescent phases of COVID-19. The prospective study material was composed of cDNA or gDNA derived from T cells, B-cell-depleted T cells, or PBMCs. The repertoires were made available in a free public database intended to serve as a resource for research on the immune response to SARS-CoV-2. Where available, HLA class I and class II types were obtained from metadata supplied by the sample provider rather than from assay-based typing. Subjects who had been exposed to COVID-19, were actively infected with it, or had recovered from it provided the deeply sampled blood TCRbeta repertoires that made up the dataset. The samples were drawn from the first 160 participants of the ongoing ImmuneRACE study and from 1,254 subjects provided by 6 global collaborators. The sample metadata nearly always contained a de-identified subject ID, COVID-19 status, age in years and sex.

TCRbeta CDR3 regions were amplified from genomic DNA by means of the immunoSEQ Assay, a bias-controlled multiplex PCR. The authors' pipeline ran thus. Within the assay, amplification of reference gene primers was used to estimate how many nucleated cells each sample contained. To quantify the absolute abundance of each unique TCRbeta CDR3 rearrangement, sequence reads were collapsed and filtered. For each sample, productive Simpson clonality was calculated by taking the square root of Simpson's diversity index across productive rearrangements. TCRdb took this table from immuneACCESS and kept in-frame rearrangements with V and J called. Such tables lack part of the clones; where checked against another copy, unresolved V genes explain under half of the gap, and the rest is unexplained. V and J calls and clone size are given by that table; D and trimming were obtained from the DNA. In all, the sample holds about 280,000 clones, and around 83% of those were seen once. The ten largest account for 5% of the sample.

The germline V gene provides CDR1 MRHNA and CDR2 SNTAGT. V lost 0 bases and J lost 3 bases, and the count of bases not matched to a germline gene is 8. Reading from cysteine to phenylalanine, the CDR3 counts 17 amino acids. Solely the CDR3 DNA is kept, with 51 bases framed from the first base. The study at large found these results: The quantity of clinical and demographic metadata differed by source and by participant and was supplied without curation.

In the prospective study, participants were roughly 18 to 95 years old, resided in about two dozen geographic areas of the United States, and were enrolled through a virtual design. In the prospective study, cohorts were assigned on the basis of participant-reported clinical history obtained from a screening survey and a study questionnaire. A participant counted as exposed if, within 2 weeks of entering the study, that participant had been in contact with someone who had a PCR-confirmed or clinician-diagnosed COVID-19 case. In the prospective study, whole blood, serum and a nasopharyngeal or oropharyngeal swab were collected from each participant by mobile phlebotomists. Additional blood draws and questionnaires over an approximately 2-month period could optionally be provided by prospective study participants. Blood samples from the prospective study were shipped frozen or at room temperature prior to DNA extraction.

This clone was seen just once. Its antigen remains undetermined. Base qualities were left out, and no much larger clone turns up one base away. This sequence uses TRBV6-4 and TRBJ2-7; 10 of the junction bases match TRBD2. The sequence was collected from a man aged 40-49 years who had been exposed to COVID-19. Material: PBMCs or T cells enriched from blood (not recorded which). The CDR3 reads as follows: CASSDSPQTSGFYEQYF. In nucleotides, the sequence is TGTGCCAGCAGTGACTCGCCCCAGACTAGCGGGTTCTACGAGCAGTACTTC.